A single sample gave rise to the 13 T cell receptor beta chains below, sequenced in a study of T-cell reconstitution after alpha-beta-depleted transplantation in children listed by TCRdb under 2016. The meaning of the sample's treatment or condition label: allogeneic hematopoietic cell transplantation with graft depleted of TCRalphabeta T cells and CD19 B cells. Library prep was done by PCR. The sequencer was an Illumina HiSeq 2500. To normalize quantification of the TCRbeta repertoire, the TCR libraries were built with molecular barcoding that relied on unique molecular identifiers. TCRdb's own reprocessing of the public reads used fastp at Q25 and MiXCR and kept productive beta chains. One record per CDR3 amino acid sequence lists the most common genes and DNA. Recorded for this sample are a few hundred thousand distinct CDR3 sequences; about 9.5% of them occurred a single time. 7.5% of the sample is taken by the ten largest.

The source material was PBMCs, sampled before TCRalphabeta/CD19-depleted stem cell transplant. Every receptor here comes from a boy under three years old with acute myeloid leukemia, due to receive a stem cell transplant.

This clonotype showed up many times. The rearrangement links TRBV18 to TRBJ2-7; TRBD1 agrees at 10 bases. There are 14 residues in the CDR3. CDR1 and CDR2 from the germline V gene are KGHSH and LQKENI. J was trimmed by 6 bases and V by 4 bases; bases with no gene match: 6. CDR3 sequence (DNA): TGTGCCAGCTCACTCTTGACAGGGGGCGGCGAGCAGTACTTC. Translated: CASSLLTGGGEQYF.

The table lists this clonotype with a few counts. This rearrangement joins TRBV12-3 or TRBV12-4 to TRBJ2-5; tentative D call: TRBD1 (6 bases). The CDR3 totals 14 residues. V was pared by 7 bases and J by 2 bases, with 14 bases between. CDR3 in amino acids: CASTYAGEQETQYF. The CDR3 DNA follows: TGTGCCAGCACCTACGCAGGGGAGCAAGAGACCCAGTACTTC.

This clonotype was detected many times. V and J are TRBV9 and TRBJ2-3, with D tentatively TRBD1 (6 bases). Germline CDR1 reads SGDLS; CDR2 reads YYNGEE. V lost 3 bases to trimming and J lost 1 base, with 6 bases between them. The CDR3 is made up of 13 amino acids. The CDR3 nucleotides read TGTGCCAGCAGCGAGGGGGGCACAGATACGCAGTATTTT. The encoded protein is CASSEGGTDTQYF.

At least ten counts were recorded for this clonotype. The chain uses TRBV12-3 or TRBV12-4 and TRBJ2-1, with D tentatively TRBD2 (6 bases). The CDR3 spans 15 residues. The ends were cut back, 5 bases at V and 4 bases at J, with 15 bases in the middle. The CDR3 nucleotides read TGTGCCAGCAGTCCCGAGATAGCGGAATACAATGAGCAGTTCTTC. Protein sequence: CASSPEIAEYNEQFF.

This clonotype was seen repeatedly, ten times or more. J is TRBJ2-3 and V is TRBV7-2; the match to TRBD2 covers 8 bases. Trimming took 5 bases from V and 3 from J; bases not matched to a gene: 10. CDR1 is SGHTA, CDR2 FQGNSA, per germline. The CDR3 is 16 residues long. The CDR3 DNA is TGTGCCAGCAGCCCCCAAAGCGGGGGAAGAACAGATACGCAGTATTTT. Translated, it gives CASSPQSGGRTDTQYF.

The CDR3 sequence: CASSLEPGQGHEQYF. CDR3 DNA sequence: TGTGCCAGCAGCTTGGAACCGGGACAGGGCCACGAGCAGTACTTC. J is TRBJ2-7 and V is TRBV5-4, with 9 bases aligning to TRBD1. The CDR3 is 15 amino acids. With 0 bases clipped from V and 5 bases from J, the junction kept 6 bases outside the gene matches. From germline, CDR1 is SGHNT and CDR2 YYREEE (reference sequence).

At least ten counts were recorded for this clonotype. The genes are TRBV12-3 or TRBV12-4 and TRBJ1-4; 7 bases line up with TRBD1. V lost 0 bases, J lost 4 bases, and 2 bases stayed unmatched. CDR3 length equals 15 residues. The CDR3, as DNA: TGTGCCAGCAGTTTAGCGGGACAGTTTAATGAAAAACTGTTTTTT. Protein sequence: CASSLAGQFNEKLFF.

J is TRBJ1-1 and V is TRBV7-9, with D tentatively TRBD1 (5 bases). CDR3 length equals 15 residues. From germline, CDR1 is SEHNR and CDR2 FQNEAQ (reference sequence). V was pared by 3 bases and J by 0 bases, with 11 bases between. The CDR3 protein is CASSFRGGVNTEAFF. The CDR3 region has the DNA TGTGCCAGCAGCTTTCGCGGGGGGGTGAACACTGAAGCTTTCTTT.

In its sample, this clonotype was seen many times. The chain is built from TRBV7-2 and TRBJ2-3; 8 bases are shared with TRBD2. CDR3 length equals 13 residues. Trimming removed 6 bases from V and 1 base from J; junction bases left unmatched: 0. Germline V CDR1 and CDR2: SGHTA, FQGNSA. CDR3: CASRTSGTDTQYF. CDR3 sequence (DNA): TGTGCCAGCAGGACTAGCGGCACAGATACGCAGTATTTT.

This clonotype came up once. The rearrangement joins TRBV29-1 to TRBJ1-2, with D possibly TRBD1 on 6 matching bases. Germline V lookup: CDR1 SQVTM, CDR2 ANQGSEA. The V and J ends lost 7 bases and 8 bases respectively, with 17 bases between them. The CDR3 contains 12 residues. The CDR3 DNA sequence: TGCAGCGCCTGGGACATGGTGGAGGGCTACACCTTC. Protein: CSAWDMVEGYTF.

V and J are TRBV19 and TRBJ1-4; D gene unclear. CDR3 length: 16 amino acids. V lost 9 bases to trimming and J lost 0 bases, with 17 bases between them. Per germline, CDR1 LNHDA and CDR2 SQIVND (reference sequence). Written as DNA, the CDR3 is TGTGCCAGCCAGGAACGCTCCGGAGCAACTAATGAAAAACTGTTTTTT. Its protein is CASQERSGATNEKLFF.

This clonotype was observed at least ten times. The V call is TRBV9, the J call TRBJ2-7; 11 bases align to TRBD2. The CDR3 extends over 13 amino acids. J gave up 4 bases and V 3 bases, and 0 bases lay outside the gene matches. Germline V lookup: CDR1 SGDLS, CDR2 YYNGEE. The CDR3 reads CASSGTSGYEQYF. Written as DNA, the CDR3 is TGTGCCAGCAGCGGGACTAGCGGGTACGAGCAGTACTTC.

This clonotype has a count of ten or more. The chain links TRBV15 to TRBJ1-3; D possibly corresponds to TRBD1 (5 bases). With 0 bases removed from V and 3 bases from J, the gap between germline ends came to 15 bases. This CDR3 region has 17 residues. CDR1 is LNHNV, CDR2 YYDKDF, per germline (reference sequence). This chain's CDR3 is CATSRDRQGAFGNTIYF. Written as DNA, the CDR3 is TGTGCCACCAGCAGAGATAGGCAGGGAGCTTTTGGAAACACCATATATTTT.